This T cell receptor (beta chain) was profiled in a study of long-term antiretroviral therapy in people with HIV. Study background: The earliest samples came about a decade before the 2015 immediate-ART recommendation. Study findings and constraints: The study collected no data on ART adherence, viral resistance or therapy changes. Subsequent to ART, diversity was augmented yet persisted below that of transplant donor controls.

Sequencing used immunoSEQ v3.0 at survey level. TCRdb's table, derived via immunoSEQ multiplex PCR, lists solely in-frame clones and lacks some. The sample holds 26,000 or so clones; roughly 82% are singletons and the top ten take about 10%. Deletions cut 4 bases from V and 8 bases from J, with 14 bases between. The CDR3 extends over 13 amino acids. The V gene's germline CDR1 is SGHTA and CDR2 FQGNSA. Points on this clone: Antigen specificity is unknown.

The TCR sequence derives from a man younger than 30 with HIV. The rearrangement joins TRBV7-2 to TRBJ1-1, with D perhaps matching TRBD1 (6 bases). Here the sequenced sample was unsorted PBMCs, taken 0.8 years before starting antiretroviral therapy. The CDR3 loop reads CASSSGQLLEAFF. CDR3 nucleotide sequence: TGTGCCAGCAGCTCAGGACAGCTTTTAGAAGCTTTCTTT.